Following are 30 T cell receptor beta chains from one sample sequenced in a study of T cell responses to AZD1222 COVID-19 vaccine. Produced via immunoSEQ multiplex PCR; TCRdb's table is partial and in-frame only. The sample lists 200,000 or so clones, more than 80% occurring once. Source: peripheral blood, taken on day 0 of AZD1222 vaccination. The receptor source for this set is an adult in good health.

V gene TRBV30 combines with J gene TRBJ1-5, with D possibly matching TRBD1 (5 bases). The CDR3 is made up of 15 amino acids. V dropped 4 bases and J dropped 2 bases, with 15 bases sitting between them. Germline V CDR1 and CDR2: GTSNPN, SVGIG (reference sequence). The CDR3 DNA sequence: TGTGCCTGGAACGCAGGGACGTTTGGCAATCAGCCCCAGCATTTT. Translated: CAWNAGTFGNQPQHF.

To note about this clone: Other DNA sequences in the sample encode the same CDR3. The gene calls are TRBV27 and TRBJ1-5; D gene unclear. The CDR3 spans 13 residues. Trimming removed 0 bases at V and 2 bases at J, with 2 bases between. The germline V gene has CDR1 MNHEY and CDR2 SMNVEV (reference sequence). For the CDR3, the DNA is TGTGCCAGCAGTTTATCAGGCAATCAGCCCCAGCATTTT. Protein sequence: CASSLSGNQPQHF.

V gene TRBV5-1 combines with J gene TRBJ1-6, with a possible D match to TRBD1 (5 bases). The CDR3 contains 14 residues. Deletions cut 0 bases from V and 8 bases from J, with 9 bases between. CDR1 is SGHRS and CDR2 is YFSETQ in the germline V gene. Here the CDR3 DNA reads TGCGCCAGCAGCTTGGAGGACACAGATTCACCCCTCCACTTT. Its protein product is CASSLEDTDSPLHF.

The chain employs TRBV28 and TRBJ1-2; 7 positions agree with TRBD1. Germline V gene lookup returns CDR1 MDHEN and CDR2 SYDVKM. CDR3 length equals 17 residues. Trimming took 8 bases from V and 7 from J; bases not matched to a gene: 22. This chain's CDR3 is CASRNFNPPDRSVGYTF. In nucleotides, the CDR3 is TGTGCCAGCCGGAACTTCAACCCCCCGGACAGGTCTGTTGGCTACACCTTC.

This chain joins TRBV7-8 and TRBJ2-7, with 7 bases that match TRBD2. Per germline, CDR1 SGHVS and CDR2 FQNEAQ. This CDR3 is 15 amino acids long. Germline trimming cut 8 bases from V and 0 bases from J; bases unmatched to any gene: 10. As DNA, the CDR3 is TGTGCCAGCGAGCGCCGCGGCGGGAGCTCCTACGAGCAGTACTTC. Encoded protein: CASERRGGSSYEQYF.

In its sample, this clone was seen once. This sequence joins TRBV28 and TRBJ1-2; D uncertain. The V end was cut by 2 bases, the J end by 2 bases, with 6 bases between. CDR1 and CDR2 (germline): MDHEN, SYDVKM. The CDR3 is 13 residues long. For the CDR3, the DNA is TGTGCCAGCAGTTTAACTGGGAACTATGGCTACACCTTC. Its translation: CASSLTGNYGYTF.

The V call is TRBV5-1, the J call TRBJ2-7; D is possibly TRBD1 (5 bases). Trimming stripped 0 bases from V and 3 bases from J, with 10 bases between. Germline loops: CDR1 SGHRS, CDR2 YFSETQ. The CDR3 runs to 14 residues. DNA for the CDR3: TGCGCCAGCAGCTTGGCGGACATCAACTACGAGCAGTACTTC. Encoded protein: CASSLADINYEQYF.

V usage is TRBV4-3 and J usage is TRBJ1-1, with 9 bases identical to TRBD1. CDR1 is LGHNA and CDR2 is YSLEER in the germline V gene. The CDR3 sequence is 14 residues long. J gave up 8 bases and V 1 base, and 5 bases lay outside the gene matches. The CDR3 DNA reads as TGCGCCAGCAGCCAAGCGGGGGACAGGGTCGAAGCTTTCTTT. Amino acid sequence: CASSQAGDRVEAFF.

The chain combines TRBV7-9 with TRBJ2-7; 10 bases are a match to TRBD1. This CDR3 region has 15 residues. With V trimmed by 2 bases and J by 7 bases, 8 bases remained unmatched. Germline V gene sequence: CDR1 SEHNR, CDR2 FQNEAQ (reference sequence). This CDR3 reads CASSLSRGQGREQYF. CDR3 bases: TGTGCCAGCAGCTTAAGTCGGGGACAGGGGCGGGAGCAGTACTTC.

The rearrangement joins TRBV7-9 to TRBJ1-6; D remains unclear. The CDR3 loop spans 12 amino acids. Between the trimmed V and J ends, which lost 3 bases and 9 bases, there was a span of 6 bases. CDR1 and CDR2 (germline): SEHNR, FQNEAQ (reference sequence). CDR3 sequence: CASSFPPSPLHF. The CDR3 nucleotides are TGTGCCAGCAGCTTCCCCCCTTCACCCCTCCACTTT.

The chain couples TRBV12-1 to TRBJ2-7; no check of the table's D call, TRBD1, against the DNA was made. TRBV12-1 is tagged as a pseudogene. CDR3 length equals 19 residues. CDR3 bases: TGTGCCAGCAGATTTTTCAGGGTGCCCCGGGACAGGGTGTCTTACGAGCAGTACTTC. Translating it yields CASRFFRVPRDRVSYEQYF.

The rearrangement uses TRBV6-2 or TRBV6-3 and TRBJ2-7; 8 bases match TRBD1. Germline CDR1 reads MNHEY; CDR2 reads SVGEGT. The CDR3 has 14 residues. J lost 3 bases, V lost 4 bases, and 5 bases had no gene match. CDR3 loop: CASSFPGGNYEQYF. For the CDR3, the DNA is TGTGCCAGCAGTTTCCCAGGGGGCAACTACGAGCAGTACTTC.

The chain joins TRBV7-9 to TRBJ2-1; a possible D gene is TRBD1 (5 bases). This CDR3 is built from 14 residues. Germline V CDR1 and CDR2: SEHNR, FQNEAQ (reference sequence). The V gene lost 8 bases and the J gene lost 5 bases, with 16 bases spanning the gap. The CDR3 region is CASADLGVNNEQFF. The CDR3, as DNA: TGTGCCAGCGCAGACTTAGGGGTAAACAATGAGCAGTTCTTC.

The chain employs TRBV3-1 (or the pseudogene TRBV3-2) and TRBJ1-5, with TRBD1 matching 9 bases. The V gene end was trimmed by 2 bases and the J gene end by 3 bases; junction bases not matched to a gene: 5. This CDR3 contains 16 residues. CDR1 is LGHDT, CDR2 YNNKEL, per germline (reference sequence). The chain's CDR3 is CASSQSGTGYNQPQHF. CDR3 DNA: TGTGCCAGCAGCCAATCCGGGACAGGGTACAATCAGCCCCAGCATTTT.

The J gene is TRBJ1-6, the V gene TRBV11-1; possibly TRBD1 for D (6 bases). The CDR3 loop spans 15 amino acids. The V end lost 5 bases, the J end lost 7 bases, and 15 bases lay between the germline ends. Germline CDR1 SGHAT, CDR2 FQDESV (reference sequence). CDR3 region: CASSPRTAANSPLHF. The CDR3, as DNA: TGTGCCAGCAGCCCCCGGACAGCGGCCAATTCACCCCTCCACTTT.

This chain joins TRBV6-1 and TRBJ1-5, with D tentatively TRBD1 (5 bases). Trimming removed 2 bases from V and 10 bases from J, with 12 bases in between. Looked up from germline, CDR1 is MNHNS and CDR2 is SASEGT. This CDR3 is built from 13 residues. CDR3 sequence reads: CASSERQPLPQHF. The CDR3, as DNA: TGTGCCAGCAGTGAAAGACAGCCTTTACCCCAGCATTTT.

The chain links TRBV5-6 to TRBJ1-4; D uncertain. This CDR3 is 14 amino acids long. Per the germline V gene, CDR1 is SGHDT and CDR2 is YYEEEE. The V gene lost 1 base and the J gene lost 8 bases, with 12 bases spanning the gap. CDR3 in amino acids: CASSLRLGSEKLFF. DNA of the CDR3: TGTGCCAGCAGCTTGCGGTTAGGTTCCGAAAAACTGTTTTTT.

The chain is built from TRBV2 and TRBJ2-4; D remains unclear. V was clipped by 6 bases and J by 13 bases, with 19 bases between them. Germline CDR1 reads SNHLY; CDR2 reads FYNNEI. This CDR3 contains 13 residues. CDR3 sequence reads: CASRSIRRPTQYF. The CDR3 DNA follows: TGTGCCAGCAGGAGTATTAGAAGGCCTACACAGTACTTC.

This chain connects TRBV28 to TRBJ2-6, with D possibly matching TRBD1 (5 bases). V gave up 5 bases and J gave up 12 bases, with 23 bases separating them. The germline V gene encodes CDR1 MDHEN and CDR2 SYDVKM. The CDR3 spans 16 residues. The CDR3 DNA reads TGTGCCAGCAGTCCCCAGGGAAAGGGTACCGACTGCGTCCTGACTTTC. Translated: CASSPQGKGTDCVLTF.

V usage is TRBV6-5 and J usage is TRBJ2-3; 8 bases are a match to TRBD2. Germline values: CDR1 MNHEY, CDR2 SVGAGI. The CDR3 contains 16 residues. J was trimmed by 5 bases and V by 0 bases; bases with no gene match: 7. The CDR3 nucleotides read TGTGCCAGCAGTTACTCGGCGGGAGGCCAGGGAGATACGCAGTATTTT. Translating gives CASSYSAGGQGDTQYF.

The chain joins TRBV5-4 to TRBJ2-1, with D unclear. V was clipped by 4 bases and J by 4 bases, with 6 bases between them. Germline V CDR1 and CDR2: SGHNT, YYREEE (reference sequence). This CDR3 contains 12 residues. The CDR3 protein is CASSGQYNEQFF. The CDR3 DNA sequence: TGTGCCAGCAGCGGGCAATACAATGAGCAGTTCTTC.

This chain uses TRBV19 with TRBJ1-5; D may be TRBD1 (6 bases). The V and J ends lost 4 bases and 3 bases respectively, with 16 bases between them. Germline V gene data show CDR1 as LNHDA and CDR2 as SQIVND (reference sequence). The CDR3 extends over 16 amino acids. The DNA for the CDR3 is TGTGCCAGTAGTACAGTACAGGGAAGGGTCAATCAGCCCCAGCATTTT. It is translated as CASSTVQGRVNQPQHF.

The chain has TRBV13 and TRBJ1-5; 11 bases agree with TRBD1. This CDR3 region has 16 residues. Germline V lookup: CDR1 PRHDT, CDR2 FYEKMQ (reference sequence). The V gene end was trimmed by 6 bases and the J gene end by 2 bases; junction bases not matched to a gene: 6. The CDR3 DNA follows: TGTGCCAGCAGTTTTCGGACAGGGGGCGGCAATCAGCCCCAGCATTTT. Protein: CASSFRTGGGNQPQHF.

This clone was found once. The rearrangement links TRBV5-6 to TRBJ2-1; the D gene is possibly TRBD2 (7 bases). Germline assignment: CDR1 SGHDT and CDR2 YYEEEE. The length of the CDR3 is 14 residues. Trimming left V 2 bases short and J 10 bases short, with 16 bases between. The CDR3, as DNA: TGTGCCAGCAGCTTCCTCGCGGGGGCGGGGGAGCAGTTCTTC. This translates into CASSFLAGAGEQFF.

The J gene is TRBJ1-5, the V gene TRBV2; 7 bases are a match to TRBD1. Germline CDR1 reads SNHLY; CDR2 reads FYNNEI. There are 15 residues in the CDR3. After removal of 7 bases from V and 9 bases from J, the junction contained 15 bases not matched to a gene. The CDR3, as DNA: TGTGCCAGCAACGTCCGACAGGGCGTCCCCCCGCCCCAGCATTTT. Its protein product is CASNVRQGVPPPQHF.

This rearrangement joins TRBV3-1 (or the pseudogene TRBV3-2) to TRBJ1-5; D is perhaps TRBD1 (5 bases). Between the trimmed V and J ends, which lost 3 bases and 5 bases, there was a span of 8 bases. The CDR3 runs 13 residues. The germline V gene has CDR1 LGHDT and CDR2 YNNKEL (reference sequence). This chain's CDR3 is CASSQTDYQPQHF. For the CDR3, the DNA is TGTGCCAGCAGCCAGACAGACTATCAGCCCCAGCATTTT.

V usage is TRBV5-8 and J usage is TRBJ1-6, with a tentative D call TRBD1 (6 bases). The germline V gene has CDR1 SGHTS and CDR2 YDEGEE. Trimming left V 2 bases short and J 6 bases short, with 12 bases between. There are 15 residues in the CDR3. CDR3 sequence: CASSFDGRGNSPLHF. For the CDR3, the DNA is TGTGCCAGCAGCTTCGATGGCAGGGGTAATTCACCCCTCCACTTT. Variable domain in full (rest from reference TRBV5-8 and TRBJ1-6): EAGVTQSPTHLIKTRGQQATLRCSPISGHTSVYWYQQALGLGLQFLLWYDEGEERNRGNFPPRFSGRQFPNYSSELNVNALELEDSALYLCASSFDGRGNSPLHFGNGTRLTVT.

The chain couples TRBV14 to TRBJ1-2; tentative D call: TRBD1 (6 bases). V lost 4 bases and J 4 bases, leaving 13 bases between the germline ends. This CDR3 has 14 residues. The germline V gene has CDR1 SGHDN and CDR2 FVKESK. CDR3 coding DNA: TGTGCCAGCAGCCCCTTGGGGGGCAGCTATGGCTACACCTTC. It codes for CASSPLGGSYGYTF.

The chain joins TRBV11-2 to TRBJ2-5, with TRBD2 identical over 9 bases. The CDR3 runs to 16 residues. J was trimmed by 1 base and V by 1 base; bases with no gene match: 4. CDR1 is SGHAT and CDR2 is FQNNGV in the germline V gene. Here the CDR3 reads CASSLVAGGPQETQYF. The CDR3 DNA follows: TGTGCCAGCAGCTTAGTGGCGGGAGGGCCCCAAGAGACCCAGTACTTC.

The chain uses TRBV7-2 and TRBJ1-1, with a tentative D call TRBD1 (6 bases). From germline, CDR1 is SGHTA and CDR2 FQGNSA. The V and J ends lost 1 base and 6 bases respectively, with 9 bases between them. This CDR3 is built from 13 residues. CDR3 protein: CASSLEGGAEAFF. As DNA, the CDR3 is TGTGCCAGCAGCTTAGAAGGGGGGGCTGAAGCTTTCTTT.